This T cell receptor beta chain was identified during a study of T-cell memory formation after mild COVID-19. TCRdb re-called the 5' RACE reads with MiXCR, one entry per CDR3 protein. The table shows some 300,000 distinct CDR3 sequences, with approximately 19% occurring only once. This clonotype was picked up many times. Germline CDR1 reads DFQATT; CDR2 reads SNEGSKA (reference sequence). The V and J ends lost 5 bases and 0 bases respectively, with 12 bases between them. The length of the CDR3 is 14 residues. The V and J genes are TRBV20-1 and TRBJ2-3; tentatively, D is TRBD2 (5 bases). Specimen: PBMCs or a T cell subset sorted from them (not recorded which). The receptor comes from a man aged 18 to 30 who had mild COVID-19 (a few samples of this study predate the infection). Cell type and time point are not known. CDR3 in DNA: TGCAGTGCTCCTCTGGAGGACAGCACAGATACGCAGTATTTT. It codes for CSAPLEDSTDTQYF.